Below, one TCR beta chain is given with its context. In germline, CDR1 is SGHNT, CDR2 YENEEA. V was clipped by 5 bases and J by 2 bases, with 9 bases between them. The CDR3 spans 13 residues. As processed by the authors: Amplifying reference gene primers gave estimates of nucleated cell counts. The assay was immunoSEQ multiplex PCR, and TCRdb's table has in-frame clones only and misses some. For V, J and clone size, that table is used; D and trimming come from the DNA. The repertoire consists of some 250,000 clones, with roughly nine tenths occurring once and the leading ten covering roughly 6.3%. The data originate from a study of blood T cell repertoires in COVID-19.

The chain recombines TRBV11-3 with TRBJ1-1; unclear D gene. The specimen was peripheral blood. The clonotype originates from a man between 60 and 75 years old with acute or convalescent COVID-19. CDR3 amino acids: CASSRTANTEAFF. In DNA form, the CDR3 reads TGTGCCAGCAGCCGTACAGCAAACACTGAAGCTTTCTTT.